This TCR beta chain was observed in a study of T cells in women clearing cervical HPV infection. Overall study context: HLA type could not be excluded as a confounder.

Points on this clone: What it binds is unknown. The read gets to within 3 residues of the CDR3 end, and the germline J gene fills in the rest.

Using immunoSEQ multiplex PCR, the repertoire was profiled, and TCRdb retains in-frame clones only, with some absent. Its listing shows 30,000 to 45,000 clones. General study points: It is unknown whether associations predate infection; no effector/memory or HPV-specific sorting.

The CDR3 spans 18 residues. Germline lookup yields CDR1 KGHSH and CDR2 LQKENI. The TCR originated in a woman between 18 and 70 years old with a cervical HPV16 infection that either progressed to CIN3+ or cleared (not recorded which). J is TRBJ1-2 and V is TRBV18; 8 nucleotides align to TRBD1. Sequences were obtained from blood buffy coat. The DNA read from the CDR3 is TGTGCCAGCTCACCGATGTCGGGACAGGATTCCCCTTTAGGGGGC. Residues: CASSPMSGQDSPLGG. The entire CDR3 reads CASSPMSGQDSPLGGYTF.